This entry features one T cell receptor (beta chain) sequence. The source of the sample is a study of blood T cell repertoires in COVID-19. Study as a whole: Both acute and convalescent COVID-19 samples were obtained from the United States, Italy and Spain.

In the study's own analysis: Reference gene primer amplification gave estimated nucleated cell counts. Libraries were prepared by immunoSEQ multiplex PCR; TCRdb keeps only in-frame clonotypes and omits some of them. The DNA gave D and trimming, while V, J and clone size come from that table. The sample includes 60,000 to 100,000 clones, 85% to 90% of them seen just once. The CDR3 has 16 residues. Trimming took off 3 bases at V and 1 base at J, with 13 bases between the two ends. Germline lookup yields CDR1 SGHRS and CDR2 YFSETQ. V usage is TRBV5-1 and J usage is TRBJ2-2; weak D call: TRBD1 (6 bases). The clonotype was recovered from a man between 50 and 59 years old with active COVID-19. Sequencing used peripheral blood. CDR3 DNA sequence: TGCGCCAGCAGCTGGACGACAGGAATGAACACCGGGGAGCTGTTTTTT. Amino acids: CASSWTTGMNTGELFF.